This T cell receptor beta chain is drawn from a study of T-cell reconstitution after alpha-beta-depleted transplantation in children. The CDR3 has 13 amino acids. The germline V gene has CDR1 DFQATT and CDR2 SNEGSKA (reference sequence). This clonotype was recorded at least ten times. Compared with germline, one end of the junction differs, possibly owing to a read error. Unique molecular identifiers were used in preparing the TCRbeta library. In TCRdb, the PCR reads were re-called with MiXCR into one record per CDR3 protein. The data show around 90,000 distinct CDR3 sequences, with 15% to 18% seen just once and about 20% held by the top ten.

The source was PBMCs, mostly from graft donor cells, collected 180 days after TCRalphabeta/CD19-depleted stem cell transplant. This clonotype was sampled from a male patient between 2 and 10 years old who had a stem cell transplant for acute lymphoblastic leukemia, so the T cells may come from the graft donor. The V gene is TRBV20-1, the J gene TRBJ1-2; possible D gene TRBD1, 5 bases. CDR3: CSALGGGNYGYTF. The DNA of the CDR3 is TGCAGTGCGCTGGGCGGGGGGAACTACGGCTACACCTTC.